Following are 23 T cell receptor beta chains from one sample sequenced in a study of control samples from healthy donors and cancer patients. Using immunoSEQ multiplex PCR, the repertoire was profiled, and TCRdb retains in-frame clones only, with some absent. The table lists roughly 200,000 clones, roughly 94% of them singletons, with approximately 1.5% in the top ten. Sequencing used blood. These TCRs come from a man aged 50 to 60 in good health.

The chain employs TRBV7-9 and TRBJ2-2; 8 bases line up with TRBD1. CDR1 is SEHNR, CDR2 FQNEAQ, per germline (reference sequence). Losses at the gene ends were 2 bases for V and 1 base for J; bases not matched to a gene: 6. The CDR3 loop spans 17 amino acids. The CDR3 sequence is CASSLRRQGKNTGELFF. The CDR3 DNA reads TGTGCCAGCAGCTTAAGGCGACAGGGGAAGAACACCGGGGAGCTGTTTTTT.

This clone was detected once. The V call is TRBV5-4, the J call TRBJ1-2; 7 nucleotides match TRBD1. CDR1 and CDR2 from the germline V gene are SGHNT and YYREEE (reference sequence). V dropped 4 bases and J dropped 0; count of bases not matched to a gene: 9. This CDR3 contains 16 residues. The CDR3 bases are TGTGCCAGCAGCCCGGGAGGGGGACAGACTAACTATGGCTACACCTTC. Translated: CASSPGGGQTNYGYTF. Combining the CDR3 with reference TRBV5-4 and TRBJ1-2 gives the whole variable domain ETGVTQSPTHLIKTRGQQVTLRCSSQSGHNTVSWYQQALGQGPQFIFQYYREEENGRGNFPPRFSGLQFPNYSSELNVNALELDDSALYLCASSPGGGQTNYGYTFGSGTRLTVV.

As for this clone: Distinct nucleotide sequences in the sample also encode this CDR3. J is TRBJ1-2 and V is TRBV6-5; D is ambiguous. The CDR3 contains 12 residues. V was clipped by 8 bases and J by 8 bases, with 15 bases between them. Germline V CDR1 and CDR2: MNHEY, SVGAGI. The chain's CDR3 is CASSTGLGGYTF. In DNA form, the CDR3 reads TGTGCCAGCTCAACCGGGCTTGGAGGCTACACCTTC.

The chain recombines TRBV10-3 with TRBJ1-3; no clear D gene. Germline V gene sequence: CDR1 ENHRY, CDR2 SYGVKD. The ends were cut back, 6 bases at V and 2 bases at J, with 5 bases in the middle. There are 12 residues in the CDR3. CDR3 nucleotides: TGTGCCATCAGCGAGCCTGGAAACACCATATATTTT. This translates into CAISEPGNTIYF.

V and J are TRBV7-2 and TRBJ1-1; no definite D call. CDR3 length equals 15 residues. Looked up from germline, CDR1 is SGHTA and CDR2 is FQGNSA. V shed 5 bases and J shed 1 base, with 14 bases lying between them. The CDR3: CASSPWEFSNTEAFF. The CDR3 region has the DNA TGTGCCAGCAGCCCCTGGGAGTTTTCGAACACTGAAGCTTTCTTT.

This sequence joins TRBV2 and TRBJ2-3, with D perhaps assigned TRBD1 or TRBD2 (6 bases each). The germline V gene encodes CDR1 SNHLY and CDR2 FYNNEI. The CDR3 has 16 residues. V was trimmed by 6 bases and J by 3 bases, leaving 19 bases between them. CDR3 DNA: TGTGCCAGCAGCACTCCGGGCCGGGGGCCGACAGATACGCAGTATTTT. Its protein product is CASSTPGRGPTDTQYF.

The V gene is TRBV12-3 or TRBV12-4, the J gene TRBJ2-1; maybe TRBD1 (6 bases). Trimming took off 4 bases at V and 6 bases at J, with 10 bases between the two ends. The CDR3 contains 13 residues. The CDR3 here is CASSSRGINEQFF. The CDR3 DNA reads TGTGCCAGCAGTTCCAGGGGTATCAATGAGCAGTTCTTC.

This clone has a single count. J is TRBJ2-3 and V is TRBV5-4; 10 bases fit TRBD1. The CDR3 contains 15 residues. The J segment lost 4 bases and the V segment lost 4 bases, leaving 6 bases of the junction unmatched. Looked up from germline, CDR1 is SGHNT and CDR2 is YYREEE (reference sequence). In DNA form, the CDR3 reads TGTGCCAGCAGCACCCGGGACAGGGGACCAGATACGCAGTATTTT. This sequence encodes CASSTRDRGPDTQYF.

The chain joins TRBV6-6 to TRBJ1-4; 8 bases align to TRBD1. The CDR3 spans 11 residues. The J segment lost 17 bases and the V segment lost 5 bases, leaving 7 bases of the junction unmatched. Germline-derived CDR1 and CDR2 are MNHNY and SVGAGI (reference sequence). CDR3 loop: CASSSLGTGFF. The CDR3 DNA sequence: TGTGCCAGCAGTAGCTTAGGGACAGGATTTTTT.

CDR3 coding DNA: TGTGCCAGCAGCACACGACCGGGACTAGCGCGTTTTGAGCAGTACTTC. The encoded protein is CASSTRPGLARFEQYF. The rearrangement uses TRBV11-3 and TRBJ2-7; TRBD2 aligns across 10 bases. Per germline, CDR1 SGHNT and CDR2 YENEEA. This CDR3 region has 16 residues. Unmatched junction bases numbered 14, after V lost 5 bases and J lost 7 bases.

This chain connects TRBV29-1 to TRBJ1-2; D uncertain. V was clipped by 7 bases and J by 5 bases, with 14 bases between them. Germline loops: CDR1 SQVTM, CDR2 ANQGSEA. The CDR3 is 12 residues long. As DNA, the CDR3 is TGCAGCGCGGACTCCCAATGGTATGGCTACACCTTC. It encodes CSADSQWYGYTF. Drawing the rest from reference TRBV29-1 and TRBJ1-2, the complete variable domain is SAVISQKPSRDICQRGTSLTIQCQVDSQVTMMFWYRQQPGQSLTLIATANQGSEATYESGFVIDKFPISRPNLTFSTLTVSNMSPEDSSIYLCSADSQWYGYTFGSGTRLTVV.

The DNA for the CDR3 is TGTGCCAGCCGGAGGGACGGTCCTTACGAGCAGTACTTC. This translates into CASRRDGPYEQYF. The chain combines TRBV2 with TRBJ2-7; maybe TRBD2 (6 bases). Between the trimmed V and J ends, which lost 8 bases and 4 bases, there was a span of 15 bases. CDR1 and CDR2 from the germline V gene are SNHLY and FYNNEI. The length of the CDR3 is 13 residues.

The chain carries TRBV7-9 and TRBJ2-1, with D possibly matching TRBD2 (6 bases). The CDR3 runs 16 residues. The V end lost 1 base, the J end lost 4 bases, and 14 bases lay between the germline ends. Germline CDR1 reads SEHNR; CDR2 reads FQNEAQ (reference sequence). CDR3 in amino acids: CASSLGWPGTYNEQFF. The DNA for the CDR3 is TGTGCCAGCAGCTTAGGATGGCCGGGGACTTACAATGAGCAGTTCTTC.

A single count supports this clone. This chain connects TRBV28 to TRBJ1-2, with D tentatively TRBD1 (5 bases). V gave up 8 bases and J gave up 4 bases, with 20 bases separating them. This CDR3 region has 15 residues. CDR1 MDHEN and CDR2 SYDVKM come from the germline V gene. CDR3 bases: TGTGCCAGCGACTTATCAAGGGAGGGGCGCTATGGCTACACCTTC. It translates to CASDLSREGRYGYTF.

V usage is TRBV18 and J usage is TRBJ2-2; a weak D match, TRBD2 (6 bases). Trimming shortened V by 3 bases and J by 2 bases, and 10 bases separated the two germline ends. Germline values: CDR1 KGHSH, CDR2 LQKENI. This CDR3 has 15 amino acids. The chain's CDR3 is CASSPGGSNTGELFF. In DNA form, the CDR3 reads TGTGCCAGCTCACCCGGAGGGTCAAACACCGGGGAGCTGTTTTTT.

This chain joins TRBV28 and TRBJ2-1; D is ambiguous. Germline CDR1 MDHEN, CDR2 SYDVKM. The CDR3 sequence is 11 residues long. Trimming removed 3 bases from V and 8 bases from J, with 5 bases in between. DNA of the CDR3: TGTGCCAGCAGTTTCCATCATGAGCAGTTCTTC. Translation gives CASSFHHEQFF.

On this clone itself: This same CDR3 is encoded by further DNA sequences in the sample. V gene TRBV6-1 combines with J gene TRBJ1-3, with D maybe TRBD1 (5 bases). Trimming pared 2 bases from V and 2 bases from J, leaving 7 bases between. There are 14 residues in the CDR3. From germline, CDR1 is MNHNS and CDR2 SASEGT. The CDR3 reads CASSERQTGNTIYF. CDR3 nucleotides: TGTGCCAGCAGTGAAAGACAGACTGGAAACACCATATATTTT.

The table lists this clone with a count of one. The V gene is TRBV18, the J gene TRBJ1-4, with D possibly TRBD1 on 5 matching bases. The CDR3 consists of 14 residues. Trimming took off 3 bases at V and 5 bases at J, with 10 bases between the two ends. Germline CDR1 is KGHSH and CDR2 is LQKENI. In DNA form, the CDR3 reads TGTGCCAGCTCACCGGGACGGAACAATGAAAAACTGTTTTTT. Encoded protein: CASSPGRNNEKLFF.

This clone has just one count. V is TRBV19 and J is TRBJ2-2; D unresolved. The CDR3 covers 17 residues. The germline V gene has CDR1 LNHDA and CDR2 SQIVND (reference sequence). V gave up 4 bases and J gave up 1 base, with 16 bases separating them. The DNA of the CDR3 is TGTGCCAGTAGTACCCGACAAGGCCGCATGAACACCGGGGAGCTGTTTTTT. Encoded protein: CASSTRQGRMNTGELFF.

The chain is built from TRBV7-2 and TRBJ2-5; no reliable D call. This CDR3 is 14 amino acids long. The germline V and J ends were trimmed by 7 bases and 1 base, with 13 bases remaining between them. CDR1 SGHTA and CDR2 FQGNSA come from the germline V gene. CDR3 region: CASTPSRIQETQYF. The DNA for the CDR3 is TGTGCCAGCACCCCGTCCCGGATCCAAGAGACCCAGTACTTC.

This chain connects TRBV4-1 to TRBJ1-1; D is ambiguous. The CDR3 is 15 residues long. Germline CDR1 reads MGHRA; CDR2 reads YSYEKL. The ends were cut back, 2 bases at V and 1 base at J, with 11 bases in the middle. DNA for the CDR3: TGCGCCAGCAGCCAATCCCCAACGGGGAACACTGAAGCTTTCTTT. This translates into CASSQSPTGNTEAFF.

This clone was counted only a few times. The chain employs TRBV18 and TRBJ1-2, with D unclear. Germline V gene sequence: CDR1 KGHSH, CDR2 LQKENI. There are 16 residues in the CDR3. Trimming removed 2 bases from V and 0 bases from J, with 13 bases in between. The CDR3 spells CASSPIGMTTNYGYTF. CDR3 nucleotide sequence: TGTGCCAGCTCACCAATAGGGATGACTACTAACTATGGCTACACCTTC.

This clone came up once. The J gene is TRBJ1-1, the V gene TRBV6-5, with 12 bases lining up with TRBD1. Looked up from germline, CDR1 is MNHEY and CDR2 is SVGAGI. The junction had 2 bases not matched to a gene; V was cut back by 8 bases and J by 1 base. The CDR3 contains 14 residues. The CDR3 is CASGTGGTNTEAFF. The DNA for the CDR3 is TGTGCCAGCGGGACAGGGGGCACGAACACTGAAGCTTTCTTT.